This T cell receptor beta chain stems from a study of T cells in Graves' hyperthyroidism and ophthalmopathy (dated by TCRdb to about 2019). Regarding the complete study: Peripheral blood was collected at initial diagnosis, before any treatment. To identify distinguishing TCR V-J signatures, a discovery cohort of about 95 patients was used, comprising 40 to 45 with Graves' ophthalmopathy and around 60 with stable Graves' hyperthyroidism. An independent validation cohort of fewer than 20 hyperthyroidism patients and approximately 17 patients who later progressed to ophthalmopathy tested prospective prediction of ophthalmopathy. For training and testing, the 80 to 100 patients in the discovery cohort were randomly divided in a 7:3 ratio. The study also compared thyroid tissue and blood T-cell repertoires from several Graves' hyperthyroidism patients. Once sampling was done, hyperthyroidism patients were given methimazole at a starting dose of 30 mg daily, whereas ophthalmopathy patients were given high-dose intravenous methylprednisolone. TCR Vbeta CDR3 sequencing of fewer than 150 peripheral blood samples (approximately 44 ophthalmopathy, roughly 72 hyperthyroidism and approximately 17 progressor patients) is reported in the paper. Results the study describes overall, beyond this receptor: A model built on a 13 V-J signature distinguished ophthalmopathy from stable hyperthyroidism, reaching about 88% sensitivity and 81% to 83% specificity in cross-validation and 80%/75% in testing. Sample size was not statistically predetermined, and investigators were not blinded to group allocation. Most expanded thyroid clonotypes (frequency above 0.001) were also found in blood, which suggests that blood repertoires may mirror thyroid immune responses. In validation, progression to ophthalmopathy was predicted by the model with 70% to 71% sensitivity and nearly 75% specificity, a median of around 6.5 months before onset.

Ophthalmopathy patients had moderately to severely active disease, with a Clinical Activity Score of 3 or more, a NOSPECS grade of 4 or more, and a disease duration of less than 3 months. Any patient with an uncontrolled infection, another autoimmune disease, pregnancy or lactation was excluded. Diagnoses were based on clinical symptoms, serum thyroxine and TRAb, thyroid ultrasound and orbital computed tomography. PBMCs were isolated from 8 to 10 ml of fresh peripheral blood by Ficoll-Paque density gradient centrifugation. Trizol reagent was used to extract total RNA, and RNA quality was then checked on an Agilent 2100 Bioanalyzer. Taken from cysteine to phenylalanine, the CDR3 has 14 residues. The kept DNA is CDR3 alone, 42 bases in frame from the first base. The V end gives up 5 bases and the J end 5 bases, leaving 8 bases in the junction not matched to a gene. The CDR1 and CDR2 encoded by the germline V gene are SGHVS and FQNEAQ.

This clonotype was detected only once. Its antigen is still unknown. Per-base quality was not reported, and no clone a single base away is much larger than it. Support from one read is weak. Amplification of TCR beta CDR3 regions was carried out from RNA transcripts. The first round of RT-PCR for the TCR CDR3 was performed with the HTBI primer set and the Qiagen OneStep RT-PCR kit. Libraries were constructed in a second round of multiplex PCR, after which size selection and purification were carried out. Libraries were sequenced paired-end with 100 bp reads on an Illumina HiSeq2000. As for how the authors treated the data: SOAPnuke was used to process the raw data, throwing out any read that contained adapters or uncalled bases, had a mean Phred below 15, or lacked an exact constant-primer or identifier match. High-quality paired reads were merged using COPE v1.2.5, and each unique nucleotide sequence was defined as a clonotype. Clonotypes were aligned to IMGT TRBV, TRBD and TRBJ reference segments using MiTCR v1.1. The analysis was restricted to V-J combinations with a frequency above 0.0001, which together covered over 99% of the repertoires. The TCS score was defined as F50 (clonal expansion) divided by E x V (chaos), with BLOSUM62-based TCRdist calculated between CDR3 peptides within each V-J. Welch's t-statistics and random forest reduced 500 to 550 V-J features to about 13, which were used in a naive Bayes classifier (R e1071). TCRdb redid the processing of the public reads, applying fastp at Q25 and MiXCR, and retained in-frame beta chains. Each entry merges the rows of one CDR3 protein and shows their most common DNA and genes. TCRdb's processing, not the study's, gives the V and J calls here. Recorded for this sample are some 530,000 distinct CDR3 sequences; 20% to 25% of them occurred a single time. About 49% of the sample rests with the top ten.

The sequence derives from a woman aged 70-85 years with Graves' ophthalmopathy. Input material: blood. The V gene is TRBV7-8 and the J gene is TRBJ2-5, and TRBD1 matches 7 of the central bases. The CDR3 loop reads CASSLGTAAETQYF. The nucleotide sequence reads TGTGCCAGCAGCCTCGGGACAGCCGCGGAGACCCAGTACTTC.